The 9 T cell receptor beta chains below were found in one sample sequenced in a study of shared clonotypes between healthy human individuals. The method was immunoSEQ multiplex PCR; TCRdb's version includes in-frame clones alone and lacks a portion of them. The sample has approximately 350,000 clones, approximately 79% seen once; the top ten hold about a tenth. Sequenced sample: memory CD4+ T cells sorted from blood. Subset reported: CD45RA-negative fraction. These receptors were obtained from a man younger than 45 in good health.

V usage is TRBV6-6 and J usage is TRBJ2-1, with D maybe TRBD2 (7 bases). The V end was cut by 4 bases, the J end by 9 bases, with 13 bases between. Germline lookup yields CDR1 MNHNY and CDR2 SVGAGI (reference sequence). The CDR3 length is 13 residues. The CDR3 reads CASSSTGTTEQFF. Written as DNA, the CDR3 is TGTGCCAGCAGTTCCACAGGGACTACTGAGCAGTTCTTC.

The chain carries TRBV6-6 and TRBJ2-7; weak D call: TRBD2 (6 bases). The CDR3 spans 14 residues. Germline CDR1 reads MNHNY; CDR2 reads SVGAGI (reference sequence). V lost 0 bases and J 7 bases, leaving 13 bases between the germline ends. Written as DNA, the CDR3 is TGTGCCAGCAGTTACTCGGATGGAGGGACTGAGCAGTACTTC. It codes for CASSYSDGGTEQYF.

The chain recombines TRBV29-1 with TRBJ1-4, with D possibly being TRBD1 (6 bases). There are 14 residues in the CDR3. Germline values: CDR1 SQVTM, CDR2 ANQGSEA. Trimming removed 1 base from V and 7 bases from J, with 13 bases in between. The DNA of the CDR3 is TGCAGCGTTGAAGCCGGGACACCCTTTGAAAAACTGTTTTTT. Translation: CSVEAGTPFEKLFF.

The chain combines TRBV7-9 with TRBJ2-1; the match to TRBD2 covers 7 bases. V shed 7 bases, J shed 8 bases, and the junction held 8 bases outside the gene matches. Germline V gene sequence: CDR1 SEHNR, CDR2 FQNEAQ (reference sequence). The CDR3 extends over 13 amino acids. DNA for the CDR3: TGTGCCAGCACCTCTTTGGCGGGGGATGAGCAGTTCTTC. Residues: CASTSLAGDEQFF.

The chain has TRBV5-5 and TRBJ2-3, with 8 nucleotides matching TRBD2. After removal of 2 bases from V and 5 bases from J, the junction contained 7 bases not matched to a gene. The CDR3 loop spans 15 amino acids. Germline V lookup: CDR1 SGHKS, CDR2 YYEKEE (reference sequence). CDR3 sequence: CASSFQAGDLDTQYF. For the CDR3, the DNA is TGTGCCAGCAGCTTTCAAGCGGGGGACCTAGATACGCAGTATTTT.

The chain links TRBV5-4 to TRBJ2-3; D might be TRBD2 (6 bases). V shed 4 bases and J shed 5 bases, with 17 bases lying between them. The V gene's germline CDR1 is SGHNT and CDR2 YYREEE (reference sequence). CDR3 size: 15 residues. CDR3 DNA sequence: TGTGCCAGCAGCCTCGGGACTCAAAGACGAGATACGCAGTATTTT. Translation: CASSLGTQRRDTQYF.

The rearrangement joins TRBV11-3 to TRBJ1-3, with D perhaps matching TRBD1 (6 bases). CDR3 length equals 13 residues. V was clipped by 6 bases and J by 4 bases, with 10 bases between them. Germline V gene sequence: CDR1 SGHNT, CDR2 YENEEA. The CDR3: CASSTGLGNTIYF. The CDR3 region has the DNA TGTGCCAGCAGTACAGGGCTCGGAAACACCATATATTTT.

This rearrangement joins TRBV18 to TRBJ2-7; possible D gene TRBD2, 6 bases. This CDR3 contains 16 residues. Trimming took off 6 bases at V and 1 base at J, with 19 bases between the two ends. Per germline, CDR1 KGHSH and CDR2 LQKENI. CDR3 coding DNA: TGTGCCAGCTCTCGTGCTGGAGGGGCGCGGTCCTACGAGCAGTACTTC. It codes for CASSRAGGARSYEQYF.

DNA of the CDR3: TGTGCCAGCAGCGGCGGACTAGCTTCGTACTTC. This gives the protein CASSGGLASYF. The chain joins TRBV7-9 to TRBJ2-7; 8 positions agree with TRBD2. Germline V CDR1 and CDR2: SEHNR, FQNEAQ (reference sequence). The CDR3 contains 11 residues. V shed 5 bases and J 12 bases; nucleotides not matched to a gene: 6.